The clone carrying this TCR beta chain appeared a single time. This specimen belongs to a study of PD-L1 blockade in urothelial cancer. Sequencing used immunoSEQ multiplex PCR; TCRdb keeps in-frame clones, though not all of them. This table has roughly 56,000 clones, over 75% appearing once. This receptor was obtained from a man between 65 and 80 years old with urothelial cancer. This specimen consisted of PBMCs, obtained around atezolizumab (anti-PD-L1) treatment.

CDR3 nucleotides: TGTGCCAGCAGTTACGCTAGCGGGGCCTACGAGCAGTACTTC. Amino acids: CASSYASGAYEQYF. V is TRBV6-5 and J is TRBJ2-7, with 9 nucleotides matching TRBD2. The CDR3 consists of 14 residues. With 2 bases clipped from V and 2 bases from J, the junction kept 1 base outside the gene matches. Germline V gene lookup returns CDR1 MNHEY and CDR2 SVGAGI.